A selection of T cell receptor beta chains follows, all from one sample in a study of cytomegalovirus exposure and HLA in healthy donors. This table comes from immunoSEQ multiplex PCR, and its TCRdb copy is limited to in-frame clones, with some not included. This sample has 200,000 to 250,000 clones, with over 65% found just once. The sequenced sample consisted of PBMCs. These receptors were taken from a woman in her sixties or seventies in good health and CMV-seropositive. Each CDR3 is given with its conserved first and last residue. Each record gives: CDR3 DNA, CDR3 protein, V gene, J gene, D gene, clone size. A D gene is named only where the DNA matches it firmly. For some rows the clone size is stated as once, few or many, or as a class when expanded; others skip it.

TGTGCCAGCAGCGCAAGGACAGGGAGCTCCTATAATTCACCCCTCCACTTT	CASSARTGSSYNSPLHF	TRBV9	TRBJ1-6	TRBD1	-
TGTGCCAGCTCCCCGGGACTCACGCGGCCTAGCACAGATACGCAGTATTTT	CASSPGLTRPSTDTQYF	TRBV6-4	TRBJ2-3	-	-
TGTGCCAGCAGCTTATCGCAGCGGGGGGGCTACAATGAGCAGTTCTTC	CASSLSQRGGYNEQFF	TRBV7-3	TRBJ2-1	TRBD2	-
TGTGCCAGCAGCTGGGCCTACTCTGGAAACACCATATATTTT	CASSWAYSGNTIYF	TRBV7-9	TRBJ1-3	-	-
TGTGCCAGCAGTGAAGTGCCAGGCGTTAACTATGGCTACACCTTC	CASSEVPGVNYGYTF	TRBV6-1	TRBJ1-2	-	-
TGTGCCAGCAGCCAAGGGGGCTCCATCTATGGCTACACCTTC	CASSQGGSIYGYTF	TRBV4-2	TRBJ1-2	-	few
TGTGCCAGCGGCTTGGACAGCACATATGGCTACACCTTC	CASGLDSTYGYTF	TRBV5-4	TRBJ1-2	-	-
TGTGCCAGCTCTAGAGTGAACACTGAAGCTTTCTTT	CASSRVNTEAFF	TRBV5-5	TRBJ1-1	-	-
TGTGCCAGCGTAAAATTCGGGCCAACTCTACAGGGAACAGATACGCAGTATTTT	CASVKFGPTLQGTDTQYF	TRBV2	TRBJ2-3	-	-
TGCGCCAGCAGCTGGGAGACAGGGAACTATGGCTACACCTTC	CASSWETGNYGYTF	TRBV5-1	TRBJ1-2	TRBD1	-
TGCGCCAGCAGAAGACAGACATCACGAATGGAGCAGTACTTC	CASRRQTSRMEQYF	TRBV4-1	TRBJ2-7	-	-
TGTGCCAGCAGCGCTAGCGGGGGGTCCGGGGAGACCCAGTACTTC	CASSASGGSGETQYF	TRBV5-4	TRBJ2-5	TRBD2	few
TGTGCCAGCAGCCCCGTTGCCCGACAGGGGCCGAGCGGAAACACCATATATTTT	CASSPVARQGPSGNTIYF	TRBV4-2	TRBJ1-3	TRBD1	-
TGCGCCAGCAGCTTTGAATCACAGGGAGAGACCCAGTACTTC	CASSFESQGETQYF	TRBV5-1	TRBJ2-5	-	-
TGTGCCGTAGGGGACAATGCTAATGAAAAACTGTTTTTT	CAVGDNANEKLFF	TRBV7-7	TRBJ1-4	-	few
TGTGCCAGCAGCCCAATACAGGGATCGAGAACAGATACGCAGTATTTT	CASSPIQGSRTDTQYF	TRBV9	TRBJ2-3	-	-
TGTGCCAGCAGCCGCGGGGGGGCCGGAGAGACCCAGTACTTC	CASSRGGAGETQYF	TRBV5-8	TRBJ2-5	TRBD2	-
TGCGCCAGCAGCCCAGGACAGGTTAGCAATCAGCCCCAGCATTTT	CASSPGQVSNQPQHF	TRBV4-1	TRBJ1-5	TRBD1	-
TGTGCCAGCAGCTTTGGGCAGGCGAGCTATGGCTACACCTTC	CASSFGQASYGYTF	TRBV11-2	TRBJ1-2	-	-
TGCGCCAGCAGCCAAACCGGGACAGGGCGCACAGATACGCAGTATTTT	CASSQTGTGRTDTQYF	TRBV4-3	TRBJ2-3	TRBD1	-
TGTGCCAGCAGCCGGGGACAGTTCTCCTACGAGCAGTACTTC	CASSRGQFSYEQYF	TRBV11-3	TRBJ2-7	TRBD1	-
TGTGCCAGCAGCTTGGAAGGGGGTACGAGACCCCAGTACTTC	CASSLEGGTRPQYF	TRBV5-4	TRBJ2-5	-	-
TGTGCCAGCAGCTGGTTTCGGGACTACCGTCCAGATACGCAGTATTTT	CASSWFRDYRPDTQYF	TRBV11-2	TRBJ2-3	TRBD2	-
TGTGCCTGGAGCTTGCGAGGCCGATGGAACACTGAAGCTTTCTTT	CAWSLRGRWNTEAFF	TRBV30	TRBJ1-1	-	-
TGTGCCATCACCCCGGGGTCCCTGAGCGGCTACACCTTC	CAITPGSLSGYTF	TRBV10-3	TRBJ1-2	-	-
TGTGCCAGCAGCTTAGAAGCGGCGGGGATTGTCTACGAGCAGTACTTC	CASSLEAAGIVYEQYF	TRBV11-2	TRBJ2-7	-	-
TGTGCCAGTAGTGTAGGACAGCAACCCTACGAGCAGTACTTC	CASSVGQQPYEQYF	TRBV19	TRBJ2-7	-	-
TGCGCCAGCAGCTCTGGAGTGGAGACCCAGTACTTC	CASSSGVETQYF	TRBV5-1	TRBJ2-5	-	once
TGTGCCAGCAGTCCCCTGCCAGGGAACACTGAAGCTTTCTTT	CASSPLPGNTEAFF	TRBV6-6	TRBJ1-1	-	-
TGTGCCATCAGTGAGTTAGAGCACGATGCGCAGTACTTC	CAISELEHDAQYF	TRBV10-3	TRBJ2-7	-	-
TGCGCCAGCAGCCAAATCCCAGGGGGCGAAAGCAATCAGCCCCAGCATTTT	CASSQIPGGESNQPQHF	TRBV4-1	TRBJ1-5	TRBD1	-